The 22 T cell receptor beta chains in this list originate from one sample, sequenced in a study of early T cells in non-severe SARS-CoV-2 infection. TCRdb re-derived calls from the 5' RACE reads in MiXCR, one entry per CDR3 protein. The table has about 59,000 distinct CDR3 sequences, approximately 13% seen once. The source material was whole blood, sampled at baseline. These receptors all stem from an adult who was a healthcare worker with PCR-confirmed SARS-CoV-2 infection or an uninfected control (not recorded which).

This clonotype was counted a few times. The rearrangement uses TRBV9 and TRBJ2-1; 7 bases match TRBD2. After removal of 4 bases from V and 9 bases from J, the junction contained 7 bases not matched to a gene. The CDR3 is made up of 13 amino acids. CDR1 is SGDLS and CDR2 is YYNGEE in the germline V gene. The CDR3 bases are TGTGCCAGCAGCCCCCGACTAGCAAGTGAGCAGTTCTTC. This encodes CASSPRLASEQFF.

Only a few counts were recorded for this clonotype. The chain joins TRBV19 to TRBJ2-7; 10 bases are a match to TRBD2. The germline V gene has CDR1 LNHDA and CDR2 SQIVND (reference sequence). The V and J ends lost 6 bases and 2 bases, in that order; junction bases with no gene match: 7. This CDR3 region has 15 residues. This chain's CDR3 is CASSPTSGLAYEQYF. CDR3 bases: TGTGCCAGTAGCCCGACTAGCGGGCTTGCCTACGAGCAGTACTTC.

There are many counts of this clonotype. J is TRBJ2-3 and V is TRBV6-6, with TRBD2 matching over 13 bases. V was clipped by 8 bases and J by 8 bases; unmatched bases: 7. The CDR3 runs 14 residues. Germline V gene data show CDR1 as MNHNY and CDR2 as SVGAGI (reference sequence). The DNA for the CDR3 is TGTGCCAGCCACGGACTAGCGGGAGTTGGTACGCAGTATTTT. Its protein is CASHGLAGVGTQYF.

In this sample, this clonotype turned up a few times. This sequence joins TRBV20-1 and TRBJ2-2, with D maybe TRBD2 (5 bases). The V end was cut by 1 base, the J end by 6 bases, with 12 bases between. The CDR3 is 14 residues long. Germline V CDR1 and CDR2: DFQATT, SNEGSKA (reference sequence). CDR3 region: CSARVPTIPGELFF. As DNA, the CDR3 is TGCAGTGCTAGAGTCCCGACTATCCCCGGGGAGCTGTTTTTT.

This chain links TRBV11-2 with TRBJ2-2, with 9 bases matching TRBD1. The CDR3 runs 17 residues. V lost 5 bases and J lost 3; bases outside the gene matches: 10. Germline CDR1 SGHAT, CDR2 FQNNGV. Here the CDR3 reads CASSAPGTGIDTGELFF. The CDR3 nucleotides read TGTGCCAGCAGCGCCCCCGGGACAGGGATCGACACCGGGGAGCTGTTTTTT. Combining the CDR3 with reference TRBV11-2 and TRBJ2-2 gives the whole variable domain EAGVAQSPRYKIIEKRQSVAFWCNPISGHATLYWYQQILGQGPKLLIQFQNNGVVDDSQLPKDRFSAERLKGVDSTLKIQPAKLEDSAVYLCASSAPGTGIDTGELFFGEGSRLTVL.

J is TRBJ1-1 and V is TRBV6-5, with TRBD1 as a possible D gene (6 bases). V lost 6 bases and J lost 5, with 16 bases in between. The CDR3 covers 14 residues. Germline CDR1 MNHEY, CDR2 SVGAGI. CDR3 protein: CASSRERGGTEAFF. CDR3 nucleotides: TGTGCCAGCAGCCGGGAGAGGGGGGGGACTGAAGCTTTCTTT.

CDR3 nucleotide sequence: TGTGCCAGCTCACTGGGACAGGAGCAAGAGACCCAGTACTTC. Its protein is CASSLGQEQETQYF. The rearrangement links TRBV18 to TRBJ2-5, with 8 bases fitting TRBD1. The CDR3 sequence is 14 residues long. Unmatched junction bases numbered 3, after V lost 4 bases and J lost 2 bases. CDR1 is KGHSH and CDR2 is LQKENI in the germline V gene.

This clonotype has ten or more counts. J is TRBJ2-1 and V is TRBV3-1; D not resolved. Germline V gene data show CDR1 as LGHDT and CDR2 as YNNKEL (reference sequence). The CDR3 spans 16 residues. Trimming took 2 bases from V and 0 from J, leaving 11 bases between them. The chain's CDR3 is CASSQSDPGSYNEQFF. CDR3 coding DNA: TGTGCCAGCAGCCAATCGGATCCGGGCTCCTACAATGAGCAGTTCTTC.

The chain has TRBV29-1 and TRBJ1-2, with D unresolved. The ends were cut back, 8 bases at V and 1 base at J, with 8 bases in the middle. Per the germline V gene, CDR1 is SQVTM and CDR2 is ANQGSEA. The CDR3 extends over 11 amino acids. CDR3 in DNA: TGCAGCACCAGTGATAACTATGGCTACACCTTC. It translates to CSTSDNYGYTF.

In DNA form, the CDR3 reads TGCAGTGCCCAGGGGGCGGGGGCCAACGTCCTGACTTTC. This translates into CSAQGAGANVLTF. The chain has TRBV20-1 and TRBJ2-6, with 8 bases fitting TRBD1. This CDR3 comprises 13 residues. After removal of 6 bases from V and 4 bases from J, the junction contained 2 bases not matched to a gene. Per the germline V gene, CDR1 is DFQATT and CDR2 is SNEGSKA (reference sequence).

This clonotype was seen more than once but under ten times. V usage is TRBV20-1 and J usage is TRBJ2-1; 14 bases are shared with TRBD2. CDR1 is DFQATT, CDR2 SNEGSKA, per germline (reference sequence). The CDR3 spans 16 residues. The V segment lost 2 bases and the J segment 6 bases; nucleotides outside the gene matches: 6. The CDR3 spells CSARLWGTSGSNEQFF. The CDR3 DNA follows: TGCAGTGCTAGACTCTGGGGGACTAGCGGGAGCAATGAGCAGTTCTTC.

In its sample, this clonotype was seen a few times. The chain links TRBV11-2 to TRBJ2-7; 7 bases line up with TRBD1. This CDR3 is 14 amino acids long. The trim removed 5 bases at V and 8 bases at J, leaving 12 bases unmatched. In germline, CDR1 is SGHAT, CDR2 FQNNGV. Here the CDR3 reads CASSPRTGRNKQYF. Written as DNA, the CDR3 is TGTGCCAGCAGCCCTAGGACAGGTCGCAATAAGCAGTACTTC.

The chain's CDR3 is CASSFLGKEAFF. CDR3 in DNA: TGTGCCAGCAGCTTCTTGGGGAAAGAAGCTTTCTTT. The chain recombines TRBV11-1 with TRBJ1-1; the D is unclear. This CDR3 comprises 12 residues. In germline, CDR1 is SGHAT, CDR2 FQDESV (reference sequence). Trimming left V 3 bases short and J 8 bases short, with 10 bases between.

In its sample, this clonotype was seen a few times. This chain connects TRBV7-6 to TRBJ2-2; no clear D. V dropped 4 bases and J dropped 0 bases, with 9 bases sitting between them. Germline CDR1 is SGHVS and CDR2 is FNYEAQ. This CDR3 is built from 15 residues. The CDR3 loop reads CASSSDGPNTGELFF. In DNA form, the CDR3 reads TGTGCCAGCAGCTCCGACGGACCGAACACCGGGGAGCTGTTTTTT.

This clonotype was detected many times. CDR3 coding DNA: TGCGCCAGCAGCTTGTCCACTAGCGAGGAGACCCAGTACTTC. Encoded protein: CASSLSTSEETQYF. The chain combines TRBV5-1 with TRBJ2-5, with TRBD2 matching over 7 bases. The CDR3 runs 14 residues. Germline V gene data show CDR1 as SGHRS and CDR2 as YFSETQ. V shed 1 base, J shed 5 bases, and the junction held 5 bases outside the gene matches.

The chain employs TRBV6-5 and TRBJ1-2; D may be TRBD1 (6 bases). V was shortened by 2 bases and J by 4 bases, with 8 bases between the two germline ends. This CDR3 is 13 amino acids long. The germline V gene encodes CDR1 MNHEY and CDR2 SVGAGI. Here the CDR3 DNA reads TGTGCCAGCAGTTACAAGGGGGTCTATGGCTACACCTTC. It translates to CASSYKGVYGYTF.

There are a few counts of this clonotype. The chain is built from TRBV12-3 or TRBV12-4 and TRBJ1-1; 7 nucleotides agree with TRBD1. The CDR3 has 14 amino acids. Unmatched junction bases numbered 7, after V lost 2 bases and J lost 7 bases. CDR3 sequence (DNA): TGTGCCAGCAGTTTACAGGGGGGTTTAGATGAAGCTTTCTTT. Translating gives CASSLQGGLDEAFF.

V is TRBV7-9 and J is TRBJ2-5, with 8 bases identical to TRBD1. The ends lost 2 bases at V and 7 bases at J; junction bases unmatched: 9. This CDR3 spans 15 amino acids. Germline V lookup: CDR1 SEHNR, CDR2 FQNEAQ (reference sequence). The CDR3 DNA reads as TGTGCCAGCAGCTTATCCCGGGACAGGACAGGGACCCAGTACTTC. Residues: CASSLSRDRTGTQYF.

The chain employs TRBV29-1 and TRBJ2-7; D may be TRBD1 or TRBD2 (5 bases each). This CDR3 contains 13 residues. Germline assignment: CDR1 SQVTM and CDR2 ANQGSEA. The V and J ends lost 1 base and 2 bases respectively, with 9 bases between them. In DNA form, the CDR3 reads TGCAGCGTTGAAGGGGACGGGGCCTACGAGCAGTACTTC. This codes for CSVEGDGAYEQYF.

This clonotype appeared a few times. The V and J genes are TRBV13 and TRBJ2-3; D is unresolved. This CDR3 has 17 amino acids. Germline V lookup: CDR1 PRHDT, CDR2 FYEKMQ (reference sequence). The V gene lost 4 bases and the J gene lost 2 bases, with 19 bases spanning the gap. DNA for the CDR3: TGTGCCAGCAGCTACCCGCTAGGAAGGCAAAACACAGATACGCAGTATTTT. This gives the protein CASSYPLGRQNTDTQYF.

This clonotype was observed a handful of times. The chain recombines TRBV5-6 with TRBJ2-7; 11 bases match TRBD1. J lost 6 bases, V lost 0 bases, and 5 bases had no gene match. The CDR3 runs to 15 residues. Per germline, CDR1 SGHDT and CDR2 YYEEEE. This CDR3 is CASSLAGQGALEQYF. In DNA form, the CDR3 reads TGTGCCAGCAGCTTGGCCGGACAGGGGGCCCTCGAGCAGTACTTC.

The sample holds a few counts of this clonotype. The rearrangement uses TRBV3-1 and TRBJ2-3; D not certain. Germline V gene data show CDR1 as LGHDT and CDR2 as YNNKEL (reference sequence). V was shortened by 2 bases and J by 8 bases, with 17 bases between the two germline ends. CDR3 length: 15 residues. CDR3 sequence: CASSQTPGRISTQYF. CDR3 sequence (DNA): TGTGCCAGCAGCCAAACCCCCGGTCGGATCTCTACGCAGTATTTT.